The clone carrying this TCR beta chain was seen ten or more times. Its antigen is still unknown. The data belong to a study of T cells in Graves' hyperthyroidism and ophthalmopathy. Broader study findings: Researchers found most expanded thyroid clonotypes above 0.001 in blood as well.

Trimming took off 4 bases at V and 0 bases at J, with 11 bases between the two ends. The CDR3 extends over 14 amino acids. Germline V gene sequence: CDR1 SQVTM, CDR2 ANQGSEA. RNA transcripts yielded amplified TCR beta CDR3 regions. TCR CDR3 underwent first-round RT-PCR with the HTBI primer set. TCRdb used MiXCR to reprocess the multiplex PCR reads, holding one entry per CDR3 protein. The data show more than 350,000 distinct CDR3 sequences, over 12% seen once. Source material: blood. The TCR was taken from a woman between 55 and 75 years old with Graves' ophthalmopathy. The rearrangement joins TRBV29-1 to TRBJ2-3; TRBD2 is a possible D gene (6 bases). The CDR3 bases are TGCAGCGTTGTGAGCGGAGGGAGCACAGATACGCAGTATTTT. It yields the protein CSVVSGGSTDTQYF.